The 26 T cell receptor beta chains below were found in one sample sequenced in a study of shared clonotypes between healthy human individuals. TCRdb's table, derived via immunoSEQ multiplex PCR, lists solely in-frame clones and lacks some. Of hundreds of thousands of clones listed, about 96% are singletons. Sequenced: naive CD4+ T cells sorted from blood. As to subset: CD45RA+ positively selected. These receptors were obtained from a woman aged 30 to 39 in good health.

Here the CDR3 DNA reads TGTGCCAGCAGTGAGTACCTTAGGAACACTGAAGCTTTCTTT. Translating gives CASSEYLRNTEAFF. The chain has TRBV2 and TRBJ1-1, with unresolved D. CDR1 and CDR2 from the germline V gene are SNHLY and FYNNEI. V shed 3 bases and J shed 1 base, with 9 bases lying between them. CDR3 length: 14 residues.

The chain employs TRBV10-2 and TRBJ1-2, with D perhaps matching TRBD1 (5 bases). In germline, CDR1 is WSHSY, CDR2 SAAADI. CDR3 length equals 13 residues. Deletions cut 5 bases from V and 2 bases from J, with 9 bases between. CDR3 in amino acids: CASSLTENYGYTF. The CDR3 DNA reads TGCGCCAGCAGTTTGACAGAGAACTATGGCTACACCTTC.

Written as DNA, the CDR3 is TGTGCCAGCAGCCCGACGGGGGGGTACTTAAGCTACGAGCAGTACTTC. Residues: CASSPTGGYLSYEQYF. This chain connects TRBV7-9 to TRBJ2-7; 8 nucleotides line up with TRBD2. After removal of 5 bases from V and 3 bases from J, the junction contained 12 bases not matched to a gene. Germline assignment: CDR1 SEHNR and CDR2 FQNEAQ (reference sequence). The CDR3 sequence is 16 residues long.

The chain couples TRBV27 to TRBJ2-2, with a weak D call TRBD1 (6 bases). The V gene lost 6 bases and the J gene lost 1 base, with 24 bases spanning the gap. The CDR3 consists of 19 residues. Germline V CDR1 and CDR2: MNHEY, SMNVEV (reference sequence). The CDR3 bases are TGTGCCAGCAGAATACGGCCACCCACGGGACAACTGAACACCGGGGAGCTGTTTTTT. It is translated as CASRIRPPTGQLNTGELFF.

J is TRBJ1-2 and V is TRBV6-5; D is unresolved. The CDR3 is 15 residues long. Germline assignment: CDR1 MNHEY and CDR2 SVGAGI. The V end lost 4 bases, the J end lost 4 bases, and 16 bases lay between the germline ends. The CDR3 reads CASSSSLGQGYGYTF. CDR3 coding DNA: TGTGCCAGCAGTTCCTCCCTCGGGCAAGGCTATGGCTACACCTTC.

The CDR3 loop is CASSETASGINPTDTQYF. The CDR3 DNA reads TGTGCCAGCAGTGAAACGGCTAGCGGGATAAATCCCACAGATACGCAGTATTTT. This chain connects TRBV2 to TRBJ2-3; 9 bases map to TRBD2. The germline CDR1 and CDR2 sequences are SNHLY and FYNNEI. The CDR3 is made up of 18 amino acids. The J segment lost 2 bases and the V segment lost 2 bases, leaving 11 bases of the junction unmatched.

The genes are TRBV7-3 and TRBJ2-1; D is perhaps TRBD2 (6 bases). Per the germline V gene, CDR1 is SGHTA and CDR2 is FQGTGA. Trimming cost V 2 bases and J 9 bases, with 14 bases left between them. The CDR3 extends over 14 amino acids. In nucleotides, the CDR3 is TGTGCCAGCAGCTTAGACGGGAGTGGGTTTGAGCAGTTCTTC. Translation gives CASSLDGSGFEQFF.

Only one count was recorded for this clone. V is TRBV10-3 and J is TRBJ2-7; 11 bases line up with TRBD1. This CDR3 is built from 14 residues. CDR1 is ENHRY and CDR2 is SYGVKD in the germline V gene. J gave up 3 bases and V 7 bases, and 5 bases lay outside the gene matches. CDR3 in DNA: TGTGCCATCACTAAGGACAGGGGGCTCTACGAGCAGTACTTC. Its translation is CAITKDRGLYEQYF.

The chain is built from TRBV7-2 and TRBJ2-3; D possibly uses TRBD1 or TRBD2 (5 bases each). Germline V gene sequence: CDR1 SGHTA, CDR2 FQGNSA. The CDR3 sequence is 16 residues long. V was cut by 3 bases and J by 0 bases, with 13 bases left in between. The CDR3 DNA follows: TGTGCCAGCAGCTTGGGGGACCAAACTAGCACAGATACGCAGTATTTT. Its protein is CASSLGDQTSTDTQYF.

The V gene is TRBV10-3, the J gene TRBJ2-7, with a possible D match to TRBD1 (6 bases). The germline V gene encodes CDR1 ENHRY and CDR2 SYGVKD. This CDR3 has 13 amino acids. With 4 bases removed from V and 3 bases from J, the gap between germline ends came to 10 bases. CDR3 sequence: CAISGQASYEQYF. The CDR3 bases are TGTGCCATCAGTGGACAGGCGAGCTACGAGCAGTACTTC.

About this clone itself: Within the sample, other DNA sequences also encode this same CDR3. This chain joins TRBV28 and TRBJ1-1; D call uncertain. CDR1 and CDR2 (germline): MDHEN, SYDVKM. The length of the CDR3 is 12 residues. V was shortened by 2 bases and J by 1 base, with 2 bases between the two germline ends. CDR3 DNA sequence: TGTGCCAGCAGTTTACCGAACACTGAAGCTTTCTTT. It yields the protein CASSLPNTEAFF.

The V and J genes are TRBV7-9 and TRBJ2-1; 10 nucleotides agree with TRBD2. The CDR3 covers 16 residues. The germline V gene encodes CDR1 SEHNR and CDR2 FQNEAQ (reference sequence). The ends lost 7 bases at V and 4 bases at J; junction bases unmatched: 10. CDR3: CASTPTPTSGYNEQFF. In DNA, the CDR3 is TGTGCCAGCACCCCCACCCCGACTAGCGGGTACAATGAGCAGTTCTTC.

As DNA, the CDR3 is TGTGCCAGCAGCTTATTCGCCGGGGGCGCCGGGGAAAAACTGTTTTTT. It is translated as CASSLFAGGAGEKLFF. J is TRBJ1-4 and V is TRBV7-9; a possible D gene is TRBD1 (6 bases). The length of the CDR3 is 16 residues. The germline V gene encodes CDR1 SEHNR and CDR2 FQNEAQ (reference sequence). V lost 2 bases and J 8 bases, leaving 18 bases between the germline ends.

The gene calls are TRBV28 and TRBJ2-1; TRBD1 is a possible D gene (5 bases). Germline loops: CDR1 MDHEN, CDR2 SYDVKM. The CDR3 covers 15 residues. Trimming cost V 3 bases and J 7 bases, with 16 bases left between them. The CDR3 nucleotides are TGTGCCAGCAGTTTCGGCTTGGGGCGCCGGAATGAGCAGTTCTTC. Translating gives CASSFGLGRRNEQFF.

The chain has TRBV4-1 and TRBJ2-5, with TRBD2 identical over 7 bases. J gave up 5 bases and V 7 bases, and 16 bases lay outside the gene matches. The CDR3 runs to 16 residues. Germline CDR1 MGHRA, CDR2 YSYEKL. The CDR3 loop is CASTPQVAGVGETQYF. For the CDR3, the DNA is TGCGCCAGCACTCCTCAGGTTGCGGGAGTTGGGGAGACCCAGTACTTC.

About this clone: The sample contains more than one DNA sequence encoding this CDR3. The rearrangement joins TRBV10-3 to TRBJ2-7; D possibly matches TRBD1 or TRBD2 (7 bases each). The V and J ends lost 4 bases and 2 bases respectively, with 27 bases between them. The germline CDR1 and CDR2 sequences are ENHRY and SYGVKD. CDR3 length: 19 amino acids. The CDR3 coding sequence is TGTGCCATCAGTGGGGGGGGCCAGGGGGGCAAGGGCGCCGCCTACGAGCAGTACTTC. Amino acids: CAISGGGQGGKGAAYEQYF.

The chain joins TRBV7-9 to TRBJ2-2; 7 nucleotides line up with TRBD1. Looked up from germline, CDR1 is SEHNR and CDR2 is FQNEAQ (reference sequence). The CDR3 is made up of 18 amino acids. The ends lost 2 bases at V and 0 bases at J; junction bases unmatched: 9. Here the CDR3 DNA reads TGTGCCAGCAGCTTACGATGGGACAGCGACACGAACACCGGGGAGCTGTTTTTT. This encodes CASSLRWDSDTNTGELFF.

About this clone: Other nucleotide sequences in the sample specify the same CDR3. The chain employs TRBV20-1 and TRBJ2-3; no firm D call. Germline V gene sequence: CDR1 DFQATT, CDR2 SNEGSKA (reference sequence). The CDR3 runs to 11 residues. Trimming cost V 6 bases and J 6 bases, with 10 bases left between them. CDR3 sequence: CSASVGDTQYF. For the CDR3, the DNA is TGCAGTGCGAGTGTCGGGGATACGCAGTATTTT.

The chain joins TRBV7-9 to TRBJ2-7; the match to TRBD1 covers 10 bases. The V segment lost 3 bases and the J segment 3 bases; nucleotides outside the gene matches: 5. Per germline, CDR1 SEHNR and CDR2 FQNEAQ (reference sequence). This CDR3 comprises 15 residues. The CDR3, as DNA: TGTGCCAGCAGCTTGTGGGACAGGGGATTCTACGAGCAGTACTTC. This encodes CASSLWDRGFYEQYF.

V usage is TRBV29-1 and J usage is TRBJ2-1; no definite D call. Germline V gives CDR1 SQVTM, CDR2 ANQGSEA. The CDR3 has 13 amino acids. V lost 5 bases, J lost 4 bases, and 12 bases lay in between. The CDR3 sequence: CSVSLDPYNEQFF. CDR3 nucleotides: TGCAGCGTTAGCCTCGATCCGTACAATGAGCAGTTCTTC.

To note about this clone: Other nucleotide sequences in the sample specify the same CDR3. The chain carries TRBV28 and TRBJ2-7, with 7 bases matching TRBD2. The CDR3 covers 14 residues. The trim removed 6 bases at V and 0 bases at J, leaving 5 bases unmatched. Germline-derived CDR1 and CDR2 are MDHEN and SYDVKM. The CDR3, as DNA: TGTGCCAGCAGCCGCGGGGGAAACTCCTACGAGCAGTACTTC. This codes for CASSRGGNSYEQYF. Full variable domain (rest looked up from reference TRBV28 and TRBJ2-7): DVKVTQSSRYLVKRTGEKVFLECVQDMDHENMFWYRQDPGLGLRLIYFSYDVKMKEKGDIPEGYSVSREKKERFSLILESASTNQTSMYLCASSRGGNSYEQYFGPGTRLTVT.

This clone was seen a single time. The gene calls are TRBV28 and TRBJ1-4; D uncertain. The V end was cut by 1 base, the J end by 6 bases, with 6 bases between. Germline V gene lookup returns CDR1 MDHEN and CDR2 SYDVKM. This CDR3 region has 13 residues. This CDR3 is CASSLSADEKLFF. CDR3 coding DNA: TGTGCCAGCAGTTTATCGGCAGATGAAAAACTGTTTTTT. Supplemented by reference TRBV28 and TRBJ1-4, the full variable domain reads DVKVTQSSRYLVKRTGEKVFLECVQDMDHENMFWYRQDPGLGLRLIYFSYDVKMKEKGDIPEGYSVSREKKERFSLILESASTNQTSMYLCASSLSADEKLFFGSGTQLSVL.

This chain joins TRBV28 and TRBJ2-7; D call uncertain. Trimming left V 1 base short and J 7 bases short, with 5 bases between. Germline assignment: CDR1 MDHEN and CDR2 SYDVKM. The CDR3 length is 11 residues. The CDR3 loop is CASSLFREQYF. As DNA, the CDR3 is TGTGCCAGCAGTTTATTTAGGGAGCAGTACTTC.

This rearrangement joins TRBV11-2 to TRBJ2-7; D may be TRBD1 (6 bases). This CDR3 contains 14 residues. Trimming shortened V by 3 bases and J by 2 bases, and 11 bases separated the two germline ends. Germline CDR1 reads SGHAT; CDR2 reads FQNNGV. CDR3: CASSFDRRPYEQYF. For the CDR3, the DNA is TGTGCCAGCAGCTTCGACAGGCGACCCTACGAGCAGTACTTC.

V is TRBV19 and J is TRBJ1-4, with TRBD1 as a possible D gene (6 bases). Trimming left V 5 bases short and J 7 bases short, with 11 bases between. Germline V gene sequence: CDR1 LNHDA, CDR2 SQIVND (reference sequence). CDR3 length equals 13 residues. The CDR3 bases are TGTGCCAGTAGTGGTACAGGGTTTGAAAAACTGTTTTTT. Its translation is CASSGTGFEKLFF.

The J gene is TRBJ1-2, the V gene TRBV18; 10 nucleotides match TRBD1. This CDR3 is built from 17 residues. The germline CDR1 and CDR2 sequences are KGHSH and LQKENI. J lost 5 bases, V lost 3 bases, and 12 bases had no gene match. CDR3 amino acids: CASSPYQDRGRRYGYTF. The CDR3 DNA reads TGTGCCAGCTCACCTTACCAAGACAGGGGGCGCCGGTATGGCTACACCTTC.